This T cell receptor (beta chain) emerged from a study of OX40 agonist ivuxolimab in advanced cancers. Trimming removed 5 bases at V and 7 bases at J, with 9 bases between. Per germline, CDR1 SGHTA and CDR2 FQGTGA. This CDR3 has 13 residues. This table comes from immunoSEQ multiplex PCR, and its TCRdb copy is limited to in-frame clones, with some not included. The sample has 70,000 to 95,000 clones, about 92% seen once. The source material was CD4+ or CD8+ T cells sorted from blood, sampled in a trial of the OX40 agonist ivuxolimab. This rearrangement joins TRBV7-3 to TRBJ1-6; D is unresolved. The source is an adult with an advanced solid tumor such as melanoma, head and neck, liver or kidney cancer. CDR3 region: CASSTNVNSPLHF. The CDR3 DNA is TGTGCCAGCAGCACAAACGTCAATTCACCCCTCCACTTT.